This TCR beta chain was retrieved from a study of blood T cells in healthy people across ages. For the study at large: About one barcoded beta molecule was captured per two T cells (by template switching).

Next came a second PCR, run for 7 to 11 cycles, which used a sample-barcoded 5' primer along with a J-beta primer mix. Paired-end reads containing CDR3 totaled no fewer than 2.5 million for each sample. TCRdb analysed the 5' RACE reads with MiXCR anew, one entry per CDR3 protein. The sample carries about 1.7 million distinct CDR3 sequences, about 30% recorded once. Findings and caveats of the study: Long-lived and aged donors differed, with more naive CD4+ cells and higher diversity in the long-lived.

Worth noting for this clonotype: Antigen: not known.

Trimming cost V 1 base and J 0 bases; bases outside gene matches: 9. This CDR3 region has 19 residues. The germline CDR1 and CDR2 sequences are MGHRA and YSYEKL. Sequenced sample: blood. The source of this sequence is a woman aged 25 to 39 in good health. The chain has TRBV4-1 and TRBJ2-1, with TRBD2 identical over 10 bases. CDR3 DNA sequence: TGCGCCAGCAGCCAAGGGACCCCGGGACTAGCGTTCTCCTACAATGAGCAGTTCTTC. It specifies CASSQGTPGLAFSYNEQFF.